This entry describes one T cell receptor (beta chain). The antigen remains unidentified. A single base separates this from a much larger clone, so it may be a read error. TCRdb fed the 5' RACE reads into MiXCR, producing one record per CDR3 protein. The sample shows hundreds of thousands of distinct CDR3 sequences, 15% to 20% of them seen only once. The CDR3 is 13 amino acids. Germline V CDR1 and CDR2: SSHAT, FNYEAQ (reference sequence). Trimming left V 5 bases short and J 1 base short, with 8 bases between. The data were obtained in a study of identical twins. Study observations and caveats: Twins shared beta out-of-frame sequences in excess, but this excess was weaker. For zero-insertion analyses, partial confounding could come from invariant MAIT and iNKT cells.

The sample also formed part of further work on T cells expressing NK-cell markers. From that report: Sorted T-cell subsets CD3+CD56+NKG2C+, CD3+CD56+NKG2C- and CD3+CD56-NKG2C+ were TCR beta-sequenced. Sorting in several experiments was restricted by an anti-gamma-delta TCR antibody to alpha-beta TCR T cells.

This TCR derives from a woman aged 18-30 years in good health. The rearrangement links TRBV7-7 to TRBJ1-1; no clear D gene. The sequenced sample was PBMCs. CDR3: CASSADKNTEAFF. CDR3 bases: TGTGCCAGCAGCGCCGACAAGAACACTGAAGCTTTCTTT.